Each of the 13 T cell receptor beta chains below was sequenced from the same sample in a study of blood T cell repertoires in COVID-19. The repertoire was sequenced with immunoSEQ multiplex PCR; TCRdb's copy has only in-frame clones and lacks some. The sample lists around 160,000 clones, more than 80% occurring once. Sequencing was done on a sample of peripheral blood. The receptors here all came from a man between 18 and 29 years old with COVID-19, enrolled during active disease.

This clone was recorded a few times. The chain employs TRBV4-3 and TRBJ1-6; D is unresolved. CDR1 is LGHNA, CDR2 YSLEER, per germline. The CDR3 has 12 residues. Trimming stripped 1 base from V and 10 bases from J, with 5 bases between. This chain's CDR3 is CASSQGASPLHF. The CDR3 DNA reads as TGCGCCAGCAGCCAAGGGGCCTCACCCCTCCACTTT.

This clone was counted a single time. This chain joins TRBV5-1 and TRBJ2-5; 15 bases are a match to TRBD2. The germline V gene has CDR1 SGHRS and CDR2 YFSETQ. The CDR3 has 16 amino acids. V dropped 5 bases and J dropped 4; count of bases not matched to a gene: 6. The CDR3 reads CASRTGTSGRRETQYF. In DNA form, the CDR3 reads TGCGCCAGCAGAACCGGGACTAGCGGGAGGAGAGAGACCCAGTACTTC.

The chain couples TRBV11-1 to TRBJ2-2, with D perhaps matching TRBD2 (5 bases). Deletions cut 1 base from V and 6 bases from J, with 6 bases between. This CDR3 is 13 amino acids long. Germline CDR1 reads SGHAT; CDR2 reads FQDESV (reference sequence). The CDR3 protein is CASSLVGAGELFF. DNA for the CDR3: TGTGCCAGCAGCTTAGTGGGAGCCGGGGAGCTGTTTTTT.

CDR3 nucleotide sequence: TGTGCCAGCAGCAACGGACAGGGACCCTACGAGCAGTACTTC. It specifies CASSNGQGPYEQYF. The chain carries TRBV9 and TRBJ2-7; TRBD1 matches 8 bases. This CDR3 is 14 amino acids long. With 4 bases clipped from V and 2 bases from J, the junction kept 5 bases outside the gene matches. Germline V gene sequence: CDR1 SGDLS, CDR2 YYNGEE.

This rearrangement joins TRBV7-2 to TRBJ2-7, with D possibly TRBD2 on 6 matching bases. The CDR3 length is 12 residues. Trimming removed 5 bases at V and 7 bases at J, with 12 bases between. The germline gives CDR1 SGHTA, CDR2 FQGNSA. CDR3 in DNA: TGTGCCAGCAGCAGTAGCGGATGGGAGCAGTACTTC. Encoded protein: CASSSSGWEQYF.

This chain connects TRBV6-2 or TRBV6-3 to TRBJ2-5; D is possibly TRBD1 (5 bases). Trimming took 3 bases from V and 5 from J, leaving 13 bases between them. Germline CDR1 is MNHEY and CDR2 is SVGEGT. This CDR3 is 14 amino acids long. The CDR3 DNA is TGTGCCAGCAGTTATTCAGGGCTCGGGGAGACCCAGTACTTC. It translates to CASSYSGLGETQYF.

This chain links TRBV25-1 with TRBJ2-1; D remains unclear. CDR1 is MGHDK and CDR2 is SYGVNS in the germline V gene. This CDR3 comprises 12 residues. The germline V and J ends were trimmed by 6 bases and 8 bases, with 11 bases remaining between them. The CDR3, as DNA: TGTGCCAGCAGAGAGGTGACCGATGAGCAGTTCTTC. It specifies CASREVTDEQFF.

The V and J genes are TRBV7-2 and TRBJ2-2, with 8 bases that match TRBD1. With V trimmed by 5 bases and J by 7 bases, 15 bases remained unmatched. This CDR3 has 17 residues. Per germline, CDR1 SGHTA and CDR2 FQGNSA. The CDR3: CASSPPGQGSYFGELFF. CDR3 nucleotides: TGTGCCAGCAGCCCCCCAGGACAGGGCTCCTATTTCGGGGAGCTGTTTTTT.

The J gene is TRBJ2-2, the V gene TRBV13, with 7 bases matching TRBD1. Trimming took 5 bases from V and 1 from J; bases not matched to a gene: 4. Looked up from germline, CDR1 is PRHDT and CDR2 is FYEKMQ (reference sequence). The CDR3 runs 15 residues. This CDR3 is CASSPWTGNTGELFF. CDR3 DNA sequence: TGTGCCAGCAGCCCCTGGACAGGGAACACCGGGGAGCTGTTTTTT.

The V and J genes are TRBV28 and TRBJ2-1; 11 bases are a match to TRBD2. In germline, CDR1 is MDHEN, CDR2 SYDVKM. The V and J ends lost 5 bases and 0 bases, in that order; junction bases with no gene match: 18. The CDR3 sequence is 21 residues long. DNA of the CDR3: TGTGCCAGCAGTCCCACCCCCTCGGGACTAGCGGTTTTAAGCTCCTACAATGAGCAGTTCTTC. It encodes CASSPTPSGLAVLSSYNEQFF.

This chain uses TRBV11-2 with TRBJ2-1; D call uncertain. The V gene's germline CDR1 is SGHAT and CDR2 FQNNGV. V lost 5 bases to trimming and J lost 5 bases, with 13 bases between them. This CDR3 is 14 amino acids long. This CDR3 reads CASSHPRENNEQFF. CDR3 bases: TGTGCCAGCAGCCACCCCCGAGAGAACAATGAGCAGTTCTTC.

This chain uses TRBV7-2 with TRBJ2-7; 8 bases agree with TRBD2. Germline V gene sequence: CDR1 SGHTA, CDR2 FQGNSA. The CDR3 consists of 16 residues. Losses at the gene ends were 5 bases for V and 0 bases for J; bases not matched to a gene: 9. CDR3 sequence reads: CASSPKRGRSSYEQYF. CDR3 nucleotide sequence: TGTGCCAGCAGCCCTAAGCGGGGGCGAAGCTCCTACGAGCAGTACTTC.

The chain combines TRBV4-2 with TRBJ2-2, with 10 bases matching TRBD2. CDR1 is LGHNA and CDR2 is YNFKEQ in the germline V gene. The length of the CDR3 is 20 residues. V dropped 3 bases and J dropped 1; count of bases not matched to a gene: 14. CDR3 loop: CASSQPDGGLAGVNTGELFF. CDR3 coding DNA: TGTGCCAGCAGCCAGCCCGACGGGGGGCTAGCGGGAGTGAACACCGGGGAGCTGTTTTTT.